A selection of T cell receptor beta chains follows, all from one sample in a study of blood T cells in healthy people across ages. TCRdb used MiXCR to reprocess the 5' RACE reads, holding one entry per CDR3 protein. The profile covers about 970,000 distinct CDR3 sequences, with roughly half appearing a single time and 20% to 25% taken by the ten largest. Sequencing was performed on blood. Receptor source: a woman aged 60-75 years in good health. CDR3s include the opening cysteine and the closing phenylalanine or tryptophan. A D gene is named only where the DNA matches it firmly. Clone size is stated in some rows and not others, as once, few, many or a class when expanded.

v_gene	d_gene	abundance	j_gene	CDR3nt	CDR3aa
TRBV20-1	TRBD1	-	TRBJ1-2	TGCAGTGCTCCCACAGGGGGCGGAGGGTATGGCTACACCTTC	CSAPTGGGGYGYTF
TRBV9	-	-	TRBJ1-6	TGTGCCAGCAGCAGGGACTGGGATTCACCCCTCCACTTT	CASSRDWDSPLHF
TRBV25-1	-	-	TRBJ2-3	TGTGCCGGCAGGGCGTCAGATACGCAGTATTTT	CAGRASDTQYF
TRBV4-2	-	few	TRBJ1-5	TGTGCCAGCAGGATATCACCCGATAGCAATCAGCCCCAGCATTTT	CASRISPDSNQPQHF
TRBV12-3/TRBV12-4	-	once	TRBJ2-7	TGTGCCAGCAGACCGGGTCGGACCGGCGTGGGCGACTACGAGCAGTACTTC	CASRPGRTGVGDYEQYF
TRBV20-1	-	few	TRBJ2-1	TGCAGTGCTCTATGGGACTCCCTGGGTGAGCAGTTCTTC	CSALWDSLGEQFF
TRBV3-1	-	-	TRBJ2-5	TGTGCCAGCAGCCAAGGGAATCTAGCTTCCTACAATGAGCAGTACTTC	CASSQGNLASYNEQYF
TRBV7-6	TRBD2	-	TRBJ2-1	TGTGCCAGCAGCAAGAATCGTGGACTAGCGGGAGGTAATGAGCAGTTCTTC	CASSKNRGLAGGNEQFF
TRBV4-1	-	few	TRBJ2-6	TGCGCCAGCAGCAACTCCGACCAAGCGTCTGGGGCCAACGTCCTGACTTTC	CASSNSDQASGANVLTF
TRBV11-3	-	-	TRBJ2-6	TGTGCCAGCAGCTCCCCCAGATTCTCTGGGGCCAACGTCCTGACTTTC	CASSSPRFSGANVLTF
TRBV7-2	-	few	TRBJ2-1	TGTGCCAGCAGCTTAGATCCAGGTGAATACAATGAGCAGTTCTTC	CASSLDPGEYNEQFF
TRBV20-1	TRBD2	-	TRBJ2-3	TGCAGTGCTAACCACGGTCCAGGGACTAGCGGGGGAGGTGGCACAGATACGCAGTATTTT	CSANHGPGTSGGGGTDTQYF
TRBV12-3/TRBV12-4	TRBD1	-	TRBJ2-5	TGTACCAGCAACCGGGACAGGGGAGAGACCCAGTACTTC	CTSNRDRGETQYF
TRBV7-2	-	-	TRBJ1-1	TGTGCCAGCAGCCCGCCCAGTAACACTGGAGCTTTCTTT	CASSPPSNTGAFF
TRBV5-1	-	-	TRBJ2-1	TGCGCCAGCAGCTCTGAAGGGGGGGTGGTTGAGCAGTTCTTC	CASSSEGGVVEQFF
TRBV5-1	-	few	TRBJ2-3	TGCGCCAGCAGCTTCCCCGGGCCGACGGCAGATACGCAGTATTTT	CASSFPGPTADTQYF
TRBV29-1	-	-	TRBJ1-1	TGCAGCGGGGGGGGGACGGTGAACACTGAAGCTTTCTTT	CSGGGTVNTEAFF
TRBV29-1	-	-	TRBJ2-1	TGCAGCGGCCGGCGGACGTTTAGCTCCTACGAGCAGTTCTTC	CSGRRTFSSYEQFF
TRBV20-1	TRBD1	few	TRBJ2-5	TGCAGTGCTGCGACAGGGGGCAGGGGGAATGGGTACTTC	CSAATGGRGNGYF
TRBV5-1	-	-	TRBJ2-1	TGCGCCAGCAGCTCCAGCAGGTTCTCCTACAATGAGCAGTTCTTC	CASSSSRFSYNEQFF
TRBV20-1	TRBD2	-	TRBJ2-7	TGCAGTGCTAGGACCCCCCTAGCGGGAGTTACAAATGAGCAGTACTTC	CSARTPLAGVTNEQYF
TRBV6-2/TRBV6-3	-	-	TRBJ2-3	TGTGCCAGCAGAGCCTCTCTAGATACGCAGTATTTT	CASRASLDTQYF
TRBV21-1	-	-	TRBJ2-5	TGTGCCAGCAGCAAAGTCCCAGCTAGCGAGGAGACCCAGTACTTC	CASSKVPASEETQYF
TRBV12-3/TRBV12-4	TRBD2	once	TRBJ2-7	TGTGCCAGCAGTTGGAGCCTAGCGGGAGGCTACGAGCAGTACTTC	CASSWSLAGGYEQYF
TRBV3-1	-	-	TRBJ2-1	TGTGCCAGCAGCCAAGACTCTAGTTTCCGATACTCTACCTACAATGAGCAGTTCTTC	CASSQDSSFRYSTYNEQFF
TRBV20-1	-	few	TRBJ1-1	TGCAGTGCTAGAGGGGAGTGGGGGGACACTGAAGCTTTCTTT	CSARGEWGDTEAFF
TRBV29-1	-	-	TRBJ2-7	TGCAGCGTTTCAGGCACCGTCTTATCCTACGAGCAGTACTTC	CSVSGTVLSYEQYF
TRBV11-2	-	-	TRBJ1-6	TGTGCCAGCAGCTTAGCGGACCGTAATTCACCCCTCCACTTT	CASSLADRNSPLHF
TRBV29-1	-	-	TRBJ2-3	TGCAGCGTTGCAGGGGTCCCCGAGATTAGCATAGATACGCAGTATTTT	CSVAGVPEISIDTQYF
TRBV7-2	-	-	TRBJ2-7	TGTGCCAGCAGCTTAGGGAGCACCCCCGCTTACGAGCAGTACTTC	CASSLGSTPAYEQYF
TRBV7-7	-	-	TRBJ2-5	TGTGCCAGCAGCTTAGGGTCACCCCAAGAGACCCAGTACTTC	CASSLGSPQETQYF
TRBV11-2	TRBD1	-	TRBJ2-7	TGTGCCAGCAGCCAGACTCTAACCGGGACAGCCTCCTACGAGCAGTACTTC	CASSQTLTGTASYEQYF
TRBV5-1	-	-	TRBJ2-1	TGCGCCAGCAGCTTAGTTCCCACCGATGAGCAGTTCTTC	CASSLVPTDEQFF
TRBV29-1	TRBD1	-	TRBJ1-5	TGCAGCGTGTTTATCGGACAGGGGGGTACTCAGCCCCAGCATTTT	CSVFIGQGGTQPQHF
TRBV24-1	-	-	TRBJ2-5	TGTGCCACCAGTGGTGACATTGGTGAGACCCAGTACTTC	CATSGDIGETQYF
TRBV4-3	-	-	TRBJ2-1	TGCGCCAGCAGCCAAGGAGGGACTCCGCACCTCTCCTACAATGAGCAGTTCTTC	CASSQGGTPHLSYNEQFF
TRBV4-3	-	-	TRBJ1-4	TGCGCCAGCTCCTCCATCGTGCGGAATGAAAAACTGTTTTTT	CASSSIVRNEKLFF
TRBV27	-	-	TRBJ2-6	TGTGCCAGCAGTCTCCGACAGGATGGGGCCAACGTCCTGACTTTC	CASSLRQDGANVLTF
TRBV28	-	-	TRBJ1-5	TGTGCCAGCAGGGTTACTAGCAATCAGCCCCAGCATTTT	CASRVTSNQPQHF
TRBV4-2	-	-	TRBJ2-7	TGTGCCAGCAGCCAAGACTGGCACTCCTACGAGCAGTACTTC	CASSQDWHSYEQYF
TRBV7-8	TRBD1	few	TRBJ1-4	TGTGCCAGCAGCCCGACAGGGAGGCGCGAAAAACTGTTTTTT	CASSPTGRREKLFF
TRBV5-1	-	-	TRBJ2-6	TGCGCCAGCAGCAAAGGGACCACCTCTGGGGCCAACGTCCTGACTTTC	CASSKGTTSGANVLTF
TRBV10-3	-	-	TRBJ2-3	TGTGCCGCCGGGGGTGGGAGCACAGATACGCAGTATTTT	CAAGGGSTDTQYF
TRBV11-1	-	-	TRBJ2-1	TGTGCCAGCAGCTTAGCGTTAGGCCTAGGGTCCACCAAGGGGTTCTTC	CASSLALGLGSTKGFF
TRBV28	TRBD2	-	TRBJ2-7	TGTGCCAGCAAACCAGGTACTAGCGGGAGAAACGAGCAGTACTTC	CASKPGTSGRNEQYF
TRBV2	TRBD2	-	TRBJ2-3	TGTGCCAGCAGTCAACTCTTCTGGCGGGAGGGTCGAGATACGCAGTATTTT	CASSQLFWREGRDTQYF
TRBV20-1	-	-	TRBJ2-3	TGCAGTGCTAGGTGGGGTTGGGACAGCACAGATACGCAGTATTTT	CSARWGWDSTDTQYF
TRBV9	TRBD2	-	TRBJ2-5	TGTGCCAGCAGTGAGCGGGAGGGCCTCGATGAGCAGTACTTC	CASSEREGLDEQYF
TRBV21-1	-	-	TRBJ2-5	TGTGCCAGCTATCAACAGACCGGGACTAGCGGGAGGGAGACCCAGTACTTC	CASYQQTGTSGRETQYF
TRBV5-6	TRBD2	-	TRBJ2-2	TGTGCCAGCAGCTTGTTAAGGACTAGCGGGACTTCGAACACCGGGGAGCTGTTTTTT	CASSLLRTSGTSNTGELFF
TRBV27	TRBD1	-	TRBJ1-3	TGTGCCAGCAGCCGGACAGGGTCTGGAAACACCATATATTTT	CASSRTGSGNTIYF
TRBV6-2/TRBV6-3	-	-	TRBJ2-1	TGTGCCAGCAGTTACTCTCAAGCTAAGCGGATATACAATGAGCAGTTCTTC	CASSYSQAKRIYNEQFF
TRBV20-1	-	few	TRBJ2-7	TGCAGTGCTAGATATGTAGGGGCCTACGAGCAGTACTTC	CSARYVGAYEQYF
TRBV7-9	-	once	TRBJ1-5	TGTGCCAGCAGCTTATGGTCGGCGGAGCCCTATAGCAATCAGCCCCAGCATTTT	CASSLWSAEPYSNQPQHF
TRBV28	-	-	TRBJ2-3	TGTGCCAGCAGTCGTCAGGGGACTGGCACGCAGTATTTT	CASSRQGTGTQYF
TRBV5-6	TRBD2	-	TRBJ2-7	TGTGCCAGCAGCACCCGAGGTAGCGGGGGCTCCTACGAGCAGTACTTC	CASSTRGSGGSYEQYF
TRBV20-1	TRBD1	-	TRBJ2-5	TGCAGTGCCCGGGACAGGGGGCTCAGTGAGCAGTACTTC	CSARDRGLSEQYF
TRBV12-3/TRBV12-4	-	few	TRBJ2-5	TGTGCCAGCCAGACCGACGGGGTCGAGACCCAGTACTTC	CASQTDGVETQYF
TRBV6-6	TRBD1	few	TRBJ1-6	TGTGCCAGCAGTCCGGGGACAGGGGAACGTTCACCCCTCCACTTT	CASSPGTGERSPLHF
TRBV6-1	-	-	TRBJ2-7	TGTGCCAGCAGTGAAGTTAGCGGATACTCCTACGAGCAGTACTTC	CASSEVSGYSYEQYF